This T cell receptor beta chain was identified in a study of shared clonotypes between healthy human individuals. Study at large: Three men and two women, aged 18 to 49, were donors.

Donors, healthy HIV-negative adults, lacked recent acute infections or vaccinations. Every donor was a Caucasian adult from Nashville, Tennessee. Profiling relied on immunoSEQ multiplex PCR, and the TCRdb table lists in-frame clones only, not all of them. Of approximately 2.4 million clones detected, around 95% appear once; the ten largest clones hold over 0.1%. The sequence came from a man younger than 35 in good health. Sequences were obtained from naive CD4+ T cells sorted from blood. Sample subset: CD45RA+ positively selected.

CDR3 in amino acids: CASSSPGQGSDTQYF. The DNA of the CDR3 is TGTGCCAGCAGTTCGCCGGGACAGGGTTCCGATACGCAGTATTTT. The chain carries TRBV28 and TRBJ2-3; 9 bases agree with TRBD1. Germline V CDR1 and CDR2: MDHEN, SYDVKM. The CDR3 contains 15 residues. After removal of 4 bases from V and 6 bases from J, the junction contained 8 bases not matched to a gene.